Included here is one T cell receptor (beta chain) sequence, with context. TCRdb re-analysed the RT-PCR reads in MiXCR, keeping a single row per CDR3 protein. The sample records hundreds of thousands of distinct CDR3 sequences, over 12% being singletons. The V gene's germline CDR1 is KGHSH and CDR2 LQKENI. The CDR3 has 15 amino acids. Trimming removed 5 bases at V and 2 bases at J, with 12 bases between. The clonotype comes from a female donor in good health, serving as a healthy control. The chain combines TRBV18 with TRBJ1-4, with D possibly matching TRBD1 (5 bases). The source material was memory CD4+ T cells from blood. For the CDR3, the DNA is TGTGCCAGCTCAACGCGGGGCCCTACTAATGAAAAACTGTTTTTT. The encoded protein is CASSTRGPTNEKLFF.